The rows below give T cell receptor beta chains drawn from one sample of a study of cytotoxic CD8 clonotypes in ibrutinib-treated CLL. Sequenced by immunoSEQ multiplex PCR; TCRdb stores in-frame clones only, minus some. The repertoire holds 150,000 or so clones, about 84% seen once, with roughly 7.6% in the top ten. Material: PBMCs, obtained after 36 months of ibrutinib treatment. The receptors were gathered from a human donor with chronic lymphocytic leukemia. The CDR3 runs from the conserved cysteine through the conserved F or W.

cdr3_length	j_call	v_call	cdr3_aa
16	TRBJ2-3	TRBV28	CASSFSVGGPTDTQYF
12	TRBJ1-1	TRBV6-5	CASSYSGSRAFF
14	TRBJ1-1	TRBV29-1	CSVDWWALNTEAFF
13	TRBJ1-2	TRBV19	CASKSAGVYGYTF
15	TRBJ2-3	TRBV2	CASKGFGAWIDTQYF
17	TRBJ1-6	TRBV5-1	CASSLGVQGLFGPPLHF
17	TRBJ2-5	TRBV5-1	CASSLGWQGWPQETQYF
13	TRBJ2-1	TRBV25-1	CATTGGDYNEQFF
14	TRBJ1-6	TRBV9	CASSVGRPNSPLHF
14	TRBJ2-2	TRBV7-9	CASSLGGITGELFF
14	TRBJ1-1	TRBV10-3	CAISEGGMNTEAFF
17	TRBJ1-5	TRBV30	CAWSLGALRRGNQPQHF
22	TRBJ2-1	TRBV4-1	CASSQARSTGLAGGPGYNEQFF
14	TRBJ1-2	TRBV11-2	CASSSGDIFYGYTF
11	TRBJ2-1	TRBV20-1	CSARSDNEQFF
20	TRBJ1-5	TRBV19	CASRKWTRGEGKYSNQPQHF
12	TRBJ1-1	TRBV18	CASSPWNTEAFF
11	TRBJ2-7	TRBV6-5	CASSYSFVKYF
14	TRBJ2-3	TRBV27	CASSPRTSADTQYF
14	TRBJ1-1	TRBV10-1	CASSPRAWEGEAFF
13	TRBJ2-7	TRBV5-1	CASSLAGENEQYF
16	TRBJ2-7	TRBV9	CASSVETSGSEDEQYF
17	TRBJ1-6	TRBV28	CASSLFGGSSYNSPLHF
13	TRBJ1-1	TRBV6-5	CASLREGLPEAFF
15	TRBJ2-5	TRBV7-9	CASSLGTGRRETQYF
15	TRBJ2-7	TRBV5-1	CASSLVVPDGHEQYF
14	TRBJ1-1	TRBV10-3	CAISAARENTEAFF
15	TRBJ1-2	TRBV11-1	CASSPGTGEIYGYTF
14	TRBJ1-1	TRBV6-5	CASSRRGGGTEAFF
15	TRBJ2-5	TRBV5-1	CASTRTQPRQETQYF
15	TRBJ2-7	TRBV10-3	CATQWLAGASYEQYF
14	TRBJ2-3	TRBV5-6	CASSRRQGPDTQYF
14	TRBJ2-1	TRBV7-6	CASSLDVGVNEQFF
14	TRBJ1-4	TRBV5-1	CASSLVGSEEKLFF
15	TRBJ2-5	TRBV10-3	CAISESGLAGETQYF
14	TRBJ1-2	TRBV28	CASSFGQYGYGYTF
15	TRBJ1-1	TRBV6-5	CASSYPSAGGTEAFF
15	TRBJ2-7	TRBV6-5	CASSYSGLSSYEQYF
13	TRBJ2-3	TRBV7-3	CASSRSRTDTQYF
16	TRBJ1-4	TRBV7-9	CASSSLGQTINEKLFF
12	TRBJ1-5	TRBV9	CARDSKNQPQHF
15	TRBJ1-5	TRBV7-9	CASSLGGGYVQPQHF
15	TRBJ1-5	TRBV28	CASSVTGDGNQPQHF
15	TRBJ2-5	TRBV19	CASSPQGVYQETQYF
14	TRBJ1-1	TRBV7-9	CASSLQGMNTEAFF
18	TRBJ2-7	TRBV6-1	CASSEAQGLAGKSYEQYF
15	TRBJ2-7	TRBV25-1	CASSVSTGSSYEQYF
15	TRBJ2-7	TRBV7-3	CASSPGRGGNYEQYF
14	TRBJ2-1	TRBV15	CATRLAGGYNEQFF
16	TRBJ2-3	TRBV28	CASRGGADPASDTQYF
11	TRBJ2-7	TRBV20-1	CSASRGREQYF
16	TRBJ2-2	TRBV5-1	CASSLVGFVDTGELFF
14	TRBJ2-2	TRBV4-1	CASSQEEAGGELFF
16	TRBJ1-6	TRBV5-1	CASSLGQGASNSPLHF
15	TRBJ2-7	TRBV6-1	CASSEQGAAPYEQYF
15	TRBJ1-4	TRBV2	CASSGVFGSNEKLFF
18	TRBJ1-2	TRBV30	CAWRSGFLGTALNYGYTF
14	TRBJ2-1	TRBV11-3	CASSAIRGSVEQFF
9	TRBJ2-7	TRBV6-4	CASDYEQYF
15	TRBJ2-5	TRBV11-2	CASSLVAGGQETQYF